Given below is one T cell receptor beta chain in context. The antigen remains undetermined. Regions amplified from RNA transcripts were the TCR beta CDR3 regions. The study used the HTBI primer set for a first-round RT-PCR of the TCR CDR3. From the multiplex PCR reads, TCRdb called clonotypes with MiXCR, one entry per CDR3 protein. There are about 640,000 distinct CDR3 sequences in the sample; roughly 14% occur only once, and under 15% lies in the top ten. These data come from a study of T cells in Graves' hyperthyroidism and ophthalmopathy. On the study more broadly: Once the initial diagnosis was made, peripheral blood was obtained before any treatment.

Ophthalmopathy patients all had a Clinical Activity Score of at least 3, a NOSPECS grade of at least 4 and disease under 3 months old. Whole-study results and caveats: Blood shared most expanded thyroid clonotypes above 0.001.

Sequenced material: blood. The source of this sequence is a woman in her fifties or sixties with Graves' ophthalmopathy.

CDR3 nucleotide sequence: TGTGCCAGCAGCTTCCGGTGGGACGTTTCCTACAATGAGCAGTTCTTC. It is translated as CASSFRWDVSYNEQFF. The chain joins TRBV7-9 to TRBJ2-1; D tentatively fits TRBD1 or TRBD2 (5 bases each). Germline-derived CDR1 and CDR2 are SEHNR and FQNEAQ (reference sequence). The CDR3 is 16 residues long. Trimming removed 3 bases from V and 1 base from J, with 13 bases in between.